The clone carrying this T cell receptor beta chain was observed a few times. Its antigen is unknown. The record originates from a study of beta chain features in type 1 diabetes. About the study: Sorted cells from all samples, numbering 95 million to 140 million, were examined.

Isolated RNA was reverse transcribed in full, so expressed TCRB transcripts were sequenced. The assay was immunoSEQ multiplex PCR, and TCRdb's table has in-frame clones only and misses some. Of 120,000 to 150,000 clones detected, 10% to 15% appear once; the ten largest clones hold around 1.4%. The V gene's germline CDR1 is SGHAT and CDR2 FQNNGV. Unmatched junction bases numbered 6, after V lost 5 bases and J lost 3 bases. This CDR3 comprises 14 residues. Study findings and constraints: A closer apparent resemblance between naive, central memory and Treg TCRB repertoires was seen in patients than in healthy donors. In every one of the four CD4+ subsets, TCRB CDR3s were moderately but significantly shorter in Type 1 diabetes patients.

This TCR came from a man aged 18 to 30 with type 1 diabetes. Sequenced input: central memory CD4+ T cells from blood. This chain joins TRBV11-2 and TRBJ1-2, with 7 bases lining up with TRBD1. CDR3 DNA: TGTGCCAGCAGCCCCGTCGGGACAGACTATGGCTACACCTTC. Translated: CASSPVGTDYGYTF.